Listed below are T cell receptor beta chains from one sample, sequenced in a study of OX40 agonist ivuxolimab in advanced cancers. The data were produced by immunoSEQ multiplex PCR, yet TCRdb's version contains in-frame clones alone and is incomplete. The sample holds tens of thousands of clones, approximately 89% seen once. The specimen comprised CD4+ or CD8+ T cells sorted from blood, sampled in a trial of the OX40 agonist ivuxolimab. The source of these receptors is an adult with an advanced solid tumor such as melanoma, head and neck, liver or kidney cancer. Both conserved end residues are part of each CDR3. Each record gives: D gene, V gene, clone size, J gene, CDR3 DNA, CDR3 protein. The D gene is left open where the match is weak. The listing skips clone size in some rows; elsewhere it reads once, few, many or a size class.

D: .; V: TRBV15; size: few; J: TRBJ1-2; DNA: TGTGCCACCAGCAGAGGCGGTGCTGACTATGGCTACACCTTC; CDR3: CATSRGGADYGYTF
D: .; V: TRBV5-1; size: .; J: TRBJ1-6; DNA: TGCGCCAGCAGCTTGGCCCCGAACAGCTCACCCCTCCACTTT; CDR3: CASSLAPNSSPLHF
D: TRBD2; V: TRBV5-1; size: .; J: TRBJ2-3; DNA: TGCGCCAGCAGCTTGGGGACTAGCGGGAGTGGAGCAGATACGCAGTATTTT; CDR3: CASSLGTSGSGADTQYF
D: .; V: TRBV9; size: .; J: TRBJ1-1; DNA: TGTGCCAGCAGCTTCGACAGGCTGAACACTGAAGCTTTCTTT; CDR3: CASSFDRLNTEAFF
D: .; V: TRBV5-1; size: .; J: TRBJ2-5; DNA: TGCGCCAGCAGCAAGGGTTCAGGAGAGACCCAGTACTTC; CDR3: CASSKGSGETQYF
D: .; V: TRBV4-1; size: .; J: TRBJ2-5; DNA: TGCGCCAGCAGCCCGGACCGAGAGACCCAGTACTTC; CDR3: CASSPDRETQYF
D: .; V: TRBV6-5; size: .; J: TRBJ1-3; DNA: TGTGCCAGCAGTGGGACTGTGGTCTCTGGAAACACCATATATTTT; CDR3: CASSGTVVSGNTIYF
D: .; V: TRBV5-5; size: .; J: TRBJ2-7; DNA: TGTGCCAGCAGCTATTTAGGGGGTTCCTACGAGCAGTACTTC; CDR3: CASSYLGGSYEQYF
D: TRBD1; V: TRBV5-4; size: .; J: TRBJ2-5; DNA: TGTGCCAGCAGCTTCTGGACAGGGGTGGCAGAGACCCAGTACTTC; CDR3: CASSFWTGVAETQYF
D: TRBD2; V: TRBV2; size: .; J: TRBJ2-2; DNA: TGTGCCAGCACCGCTACTCTAGCGGCTAACACCGGGGAGCTGTTTTTT; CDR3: CASTATLAANTGELFF
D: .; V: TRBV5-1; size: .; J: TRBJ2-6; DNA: TGCGCCAGCAGCTTGGCGCGTACCTCTGGGGCCAACGTCCTGACTTTC; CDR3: CASSLARTSGANVLTF
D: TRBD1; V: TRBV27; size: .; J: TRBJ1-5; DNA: TGTGCCAGCAGGGCGGGGACAGGGGGCAATCAGCCCCAGCATTTT; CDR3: CASRAGTGGNQPQHF
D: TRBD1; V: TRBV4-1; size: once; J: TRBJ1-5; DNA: TGCGCCAGCAGCCAAGATCCGGGACAGGCCAATCAGCCCCAGCATTTT; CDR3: CASSQDPGQANQPQHF
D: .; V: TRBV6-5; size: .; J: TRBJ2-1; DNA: TGTGCCAGCAGACGGACAACCTGGGGTAGCAATGAGCAGTTCTTC; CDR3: CASRRTTWGSNEQFF
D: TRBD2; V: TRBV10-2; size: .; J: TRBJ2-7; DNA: TGCGCCAGCAAGAGAGTGACTAGCGTAGGCGAGCAGTACTTC; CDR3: CASKRVTSVGEQYF
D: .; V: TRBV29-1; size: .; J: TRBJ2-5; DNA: TGCAGCGTTGCCCGGGGAGAGACCCAGTACTTC; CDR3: CSVARGETQYF